This TCR beta chain was sequenced during a study of blood T cell repertoires in COVID-19 (dated by TCRdb to 2019 to 2021). With respect to the entire study: The collaborator samples originated in the United States, Italy and Spain and spanned the acute and convalescent phases of COVID-19. The material from the prospective study consisted of cDNA or gDNA derived from T cells, B-cell-depleted T cells, or PBMCs. Deeply sampled blood TCRbeta repertoires from subjects exposed to, actively infected with, or recovered from COVID-19 were included in the dataset. The repertoires were made available in a free public database intended to serve as a resource for research on the immune response to SARS-CoV-2. The samples were drawn from the first 160 participants of the ongoing ImmuneRACE study and from 950 to 1,500 subjects provided by 6 global collaborators. A de-identified subject ID, COVID-19 status, age in years and sex were almost always included in the sample metadata. Where available, HLA class I and class II types were taken from metadata supplied by the sample provider and were not determined by assay-based typing. What the research found in general, with its limitations: Clinical and demographic metadata were provided uncurated, with the amount varying by source and participant.

Regarding this clone: The antigen this receptor binds is unknown. Base qualities are not at hand, and no much larger clone is one base apart.

The collaborating institutions used their own protocols to collect whole blood in K2EDTA tubes. For TCRbeta analysis, collaborators shipped samples as frozen whole blood, isolated PBMCs, or DNA extracted from either of those sample types. The immunoSEQ Assay, a bias-controlled multiplex PCR, was used to amplify TCRbeta CDR3 regions from genomic DNA. In the authors' own workflow: The number of nucleated cells in each sample was estimated by amplification of reference gene primers within the assay. To quantify the absolute abundance of each unique TCRbeta CDR3 rearrangement, sequence reads were collapsed and filtered. For each sample, productive Simpson clonality was calculated as the square root of Simpson's diversity index over productive rearrangements. The source is immuneACCESS, and TCRdb retained only in-frame sequences with V and J called. Part of the clones is not carried over; for the studies checked, unresolved V genes explain less than half of this, and the remainder is unexplained. V and J calls and clone size are as listed in that table; D and trimming were resolved from the DNA. The table for this sample lists approximately 300,000 clones; 75% to 90% of them were counted only once. The leading ten clones occupy 2% to 3% of the sample.

Input material: peripheral blood. This TCR was sampled from a man aged 18-30 years with active or convalescent COVID-19.

The nucleotides are TGTGCTTTGGGTCTGCGGGGGTTACAAGAGACCCAGTACTTC. Translated, it gives CALGLRGLQETQYF. The sequence links TRBV7-9 to TRBJ2-5, and TRBD2 matches 7 of the central bases. CDR1 is given as SEHNR and CDR2 as FQNEAQ, both from the germline V gene (reference sequence). The CDR3 covers 14 residues, taking in both the cysteine and the phenylalanine. Here the CDR3 DNA is all that survives: 42 bases in frame from base 1.